These T cell receptor beta chains were read from a single sample in a study of shared clonotypes between healthy human individuals. Clones were sequenced by immunoSEQ multiplex PCR, and TCRdb holds only the in-frame ones, with some missing. This table holds about 2.1 million clones, around 93% found once. The source material was naive CD8+ T cells from PBMCs. The receptors shown here come from a man aged 18 to 35 in good health. Some clones in this sample may be carry-over from other donors' samples. Both conserved end residues are part of each CDR3. Each record gives: J gene, CDR3 length, V gene, D gene, clone size, CDR3 protein. The D gene is left open where the match is weak. Clone sizes are given selectively: once, few, many, or a class where the clone is expanded.

J gene: TRBJ2-1; CDR3 length: 16; V gene: TRBV7-3; D gene: TRBD1; clone size: once; CDR3 protein: CASSLKNDRVGGEQFF
J gene: TRBJ2-1; CDR3 length: 14; V gene: TRBV6-6; D gene: NA; clone size: NA; CDR3 protein: CASSSGQIYNEQFF
J gene: TRBJ2-1; CDR3 length: 15; V gene: TRBV29-1; D gene: TRBD1; clone size: NA; CDR3 protein: CSVELTGGTYNEQFF
J gene: TRBJ2-7; CDR3 length: 15; V gene: TRBV28; D gene: NA; clone size: NA; CDR3 protein: CASSSTGPPSYEQYF
J gene: TRBJ2-7; CDR3 length: 13; V gene: TRBV27; D gene: TRBD2; clone size: NA; CDR3 protein: CASGQLAGYEQYF
J gene: TRBJ1-2; CDR3 length: 16; V gene: TRBV4-2; D gene: NA; clone size: NA; CDR3 protein: CASSQASVRANYGYTF
J gene: TRBJ2-5; CDR3 length: 18; V gene: TRBV5-4; D gene: NA; clone size: NA; CDR3 protein: CASSLGGRTPELEETQYF
J gene: TRBJ2-3; CDR3 length: 16; V gene: TRBV27; D gene: TRBD2; clone size: NA; CDR3 protein: CASSLLTSGSTDTQYF
J gene: TRBJ2-5; CDR3 length: 15; V gene: TRBV5-1; D gene: NA; clone size: NA; CDR3 protein: CASSQRSGTQETQYF
J gene: TRBJ2-2; CDR3 length: 15; V gene: TRBV5-1; D gene: NA; clone size: once; CDR3 protein: CASSSVGESTGELFF
J gene: TRBJ2-1; CDR3 length: 15; V gene: TRBV28; D gene: TRBD2; clone size: NA; CDR3 protein: CASTIEGLAINEQFF
J gene: TRBJ2-7; CDR3 length: 15; V gene: TRBV18; D gene: NA; clone size: NA; CDR3 protein: CASSPAGPTSYEQYF
J gene: TRBJ2-3; CDR3 length: 14; V gene: TRBV5-6; D gene: TRBD2; clone size: NA; CDR3 protein: CASMRDYGTDTQYF
J gene: TRBJ2-3; CDR3 length: 14; V gene: TRBV7-9; D gene: NA; clone size: NA; CDR3 protein: CASSPSSGTDTQYF
J gene: TRBJ1-4; CDR3 length: 14; V gene: TRBV2; D gene: TRBD1; clone size: NA; CDR3 protein: CASGETGEDEKLFF
J gene: TRBJ1-2; CDR3 length: 14; V gene: TRBV27; D gene: TRBD1; clone size: NA; CDR3 protein: CASRTPGQSYGYTF
J gene: TRBJ2-1; CDR3 length: 15; V gene: TRBV7-9; D gene: NA; clone size: NA; CDR3 protein: CASSHPLAGGNEQFF
J gene: TRBJ2-7; CDR3 length: 15; V gene: TRBV9; D gene: TRBD2; clone size: once; CDR3 protein: CASSVAGGSSYEQYF
J gene: TRBJ2-7; CDR3 length: 12; V gene: TRBV6-4; D gene: NA; clone size: NA; CDR3 protein: CASSDTSSEQYF
J gene: TRBJ2-1; CDR3 length: 14; V gene: TRBV7-8; D gene: TRBD2; clone size: NA; CDR3 protein: CASSGRLAGGEQFF
J gene: TRBJ1-3; CDR3 length: 15; V gene: TRBV28; D gene: NA; clone size: NA; CDR3 protein: CASSLPRRHGNTIYF
J gene: TRBJ2-5; CDR3 length: 18; V gene: TRBV10-3; D gene: TRBD2; clone size: NA; CDR3 protein: CAISPTDKTSGREETQYF
J gene: TRBJ2-5; CDR3 length: 15; V gene: TRBV7-7; D gene: NA; clone size: NA; CDR3 protein: CASSLGAQGGGTQYF
J gene: TRBJ2-7; CDR3 length: 15; V gene: TRBV27; D gene: TRBD1; clone size: NA; CDR3 protein: CASSDIRDRDREQYF
J gene: TRBJ1-1; CDR3 length: 13; V gene: TRBV10-3; D gene: NA; clone size: NA; CDR3 protein: CAISEEANTEAFF
J gene: TRBJ1-3; CDR3 length: 16; V gene: TRBV7-6; D gene: TRBD1; clone size: NA; CDR3 protein: CASRGRGGDSGNTIYF
J gene: TRBJ1-5; CDR3 length: 16; V gene: TRBV28; D gene: NA; clone size: NA; CDR3 protein: CASSLAGVNGNQPQHF
J gene: TRBJ2-2; CDR3 length: 12; V gene: TRBV7-6; D gene: NA; clone size: NA; CDR3 protein: CASSLVQRELFF
J gene: TRBJ1-1; CDR3 length: 14; V gene: TRBV11-1; D gene: TRBD1; clone size: NA; CDR3 protein: CASSLVDRAAEAFF
J gene: TRBJ1-5; CDR3 length: 15; V gene: TRBV11-2; D gene: TRBD1; clone size: NA; CDR3 protein: CASSPTGGPNQPQHF
J gene: TRBJ2-1; CDR3 length: 13; V gene: TRBV19; D gene: NA; clone size: NA; CDR3 protein: CASTPRGNNEQFF
J gene: TRBJ2-3; CDR3 length: 15; V gene: TRBV7-6; D gene: TRBD1; clone size: NA; CDR3 protein: CASTRGTARGDTQYF
J gene: TRBJ2-4; CDR3 length: 19; V gene: TRBV7-8; D gene: NA; clone size: NA; CDR3 protein: CASSLVSVGLDLAKNIQYF
J gene: TRBJ2-7; CDR3 length: 17; V gene: TRBV15; D gene: NA; clone size: NA; CDR3 protein: CATSRDYGQEHSYEQYF
J gene: TRBJ2-3; CDR3 length: 15; V gene: TRBV4-1; D gene: NA; clone size: NA; CDR3 protein: CASSQGHPSPDTQYF
J gene: TRBJ2-3; CDR3 length: 17; V gene: TRBV28; D gene: TRBD1; clone size: NA; CDR3 protein: CASSSLWDRKGTDTQYF
J gene: TRBJ1-2; CDR3 length: 14; V gene: TRBV18; D gene: NA; clone size: NA; CDR3 protein: CASSPGRADYGYTF
J gene: TRBJ2-3; CDR3 length: 17; V gene: TRBV4-1; D gene: TRBD2; clone size: NA; CDR3 protein: CASSQTPGTSVADTQYF
J gene: TRBJ2-3; CDR3 length: 13; V gene: TRBV7-3; D gene: NA; clone size: NA; CDR3 protein: CASSLVHGDTQYF
J gene: TRBJ2-1; CDR3 length: 12; V gene: TRBV7-7; D gene: NA; clone size: few; CDR3 protein: CASSLGTGEQFF
J gene: TRBJ2-3; CDR3 length: 15; V gene: TRBV5-4; D gene: TRBD1; clone size: NA; CDR3 protein: CASSTATGTVDTQYF
J gene: TRBJ1-2; CDR3 length: 17; V gene: TRBV14; D gene: NA; clone size: NA; CDR3 protein: CASSQDVDQGIYYGYTF
J gene: TRBJ2-3; CDR3 length: 14; V gene: TRBV27; D gene: TRBD2; clone size: NA; CDR3 protein: CASRTSGSWDTQYF
J gene: TRBJ2-3; CDR3 length: 13; V gene: TRBV28; D gene: NA; clone size: NA; CDR3 protein: CASSPPFKDTQYF
J gene: TRBJ2-1; CDR3 length: 15; V gene: TRBV9; D gene: TRBD2; clone size: NA; CDR3 protein: CASSVWASGSDEQFF
J gene: TRBJ2-7; CDR3 length: 13; V gene: TRBV11-2; D gene: NA; clone size: NA; CDR3 protein: CASSPGGVYEQYF
J gene: TRBJ1-2; CDR3 length: 13; V gene: TRBV19; D gene: NA; clone size: NA; CDR3 protein: CASSSRVPYGYTF
J gene: TRBJ2-1; CDR3 length: 14; V gene: TRBV9; D gene: NA; clone size: NA; CDR3 protein: CASSVPGSYNEQFF